These T cell receptor beta chains were read from a single sample in a study of blood T cell repertoires in COVID-19. Some clones are missing from TCRdb's copy, which holds only in-frame ones; the method was immunoSEQ multiplex PCR. The sample contains about 300,000 clones, less than 85% of which appear only once. Input material: PBMCs or T cells enriched from blood (not recorded which). The source is a woman between 50 and 59 years old who had recovered from COVID-19. Both conserved end residues are part of each CDR3.

v_gene | CDR3aa
TRBV15 | CATSRDHQGRSGNTIYF
TRBV18 | CASSLQTGRAGGYTF
TRBV29-1 | CSGETGGMNTEAFF
TRBV4-1 | CASSQADRAYGYTF
TRBV7-3 | CASSPGTLETQYF
TRBV28 | CASSSAGGDRAQPQHF
TRBV19 | CASSPLDSANYGYTF
TRBV9 | CASSHHGRGTSTDTQYF
TRBV19 | CASSRRQGASHGYTF
TRBV27 | CASSLSGGGGGYNEQFF
TRBV12-3/TRBV12-4 | CASSPIANEQFF
TRBV9 | CASSVVAGHQETQYF
TRBV7-9 | CASSPGTSSSNEQFF
TRBV15 | CATSRDRGASEQYF
TRBV4-1 | CASRRDSEAFF
TRBV7-9 | CASSFNFGGGPDNEQFF
TRBV7-3 | CASSLTLGGNQPQHF
TRBV6-5 | CASSYLSGRKNNEQFF
TRBV7-9 | CASSKGWREAQETQYF
TRBV30 | CAWSLEQAYNSPLHF
TRBV5-1 | CASSLATGRGKETQYF